This entry features one TCR beta chain sequence. Its antigen is undetermined. This specimen belongs to a study of T cell responses to AZD1222 COVID-19 vaccine. Study-wide background: Second-dose timings of about 4 or about 12 weeks were pooled.

Study findings and constraints: Baseline antibody screening turned up just 6 or 7 seropositive AZD1222 recipients. Close to half of spike-specific TCRs reportedly recognize unmutated variant regions.

Generated by immunoSEQ multiplex PCR, the TCRdb table keeps only in-frame clones and is missing some. The sample has under 200,000 clones, around 90% seen once. The CDR3 is made up of 12 amino acids. Germline CDR1 reads MGHRA; CDR2 reads YSYEKL. V dropped 2 bases and J dropped 6 bases, with 8 bases sitting between them. J is TRBJ2-7 and V is TRBV4-1; D possibly corresponds to TRBD2 (5 bases). The specimen was peripheral blood, collected on day 0 of AZD1222 vaccination. The sequence was obtained from an adult in good health. This CDR3 is CASSQLAGEQYF. The CDR3 DNA follows: TGCGCCAGCAGCCAACTAGCCGGCGAGCAGTACTTC.